Listed below are T cell receptor beta chains from one sample, sequenced in a study of sequential checkpoint blockade in melanoma. Profiling relied on immunoSEQ multiplex PCR, and the TCRdb table lists in-frame clones only, not all of them. The sample has about 5,000 clones; about 60% are singletons. The sequences come from CD8+ T cells sorted from blood (inferred from file names), collected from a patient given nivolumab and ipilimumab in sequence. Every receptor here comes from a human donor with melanoma. CDR3s include the opening cysteine and the closing phenylalanine or tryptophan. The order of the fields is V gene, CDR3 protein.

TRBV2 | CASSETASGTGGEEQYF
TRBV9 | CASRGDRVNSPLHF
TRBV29-1 | CSADRGNTGELFF
TRBV10-3 | CAISAISTGTSYEQYF
TRBV14 | CASSQGSFAGGETQYF
TRBV6-5 | CASSYSMPGTEAFF
TRBV19 | CASSIATNYGYTF
TRBV6-5 | CASSYYPSRGELFF
TRBV5-4 | CASSLGAREAFF
TRBV4-3 | CASSPDVGASNQPQHF
TRBV7-9 | CASSPWDRAYEQYF
TRBV27 | CASSLQGSPNYEQYF
TRBV9 | CASSPGLDTQYF
TRBV19 | CASNLLSNTEAFF
TRBV6-5 | CASSYTGIGEAFF
TRBV11-1 | CASSLVFGTGGSYNEQFF
TRBV4-2 | CASSQEGASNQPQHF
TRBV6-4 | CASSKGLPGELFF
TRBV7-9 | CASSPWGGGDTEAFF
TRBV20-1 | CSASGLEGAFF
TRBV2 | CASSKTGQYTEAFF
TRBV7-2 | CASSLVAGGHTDTQYF